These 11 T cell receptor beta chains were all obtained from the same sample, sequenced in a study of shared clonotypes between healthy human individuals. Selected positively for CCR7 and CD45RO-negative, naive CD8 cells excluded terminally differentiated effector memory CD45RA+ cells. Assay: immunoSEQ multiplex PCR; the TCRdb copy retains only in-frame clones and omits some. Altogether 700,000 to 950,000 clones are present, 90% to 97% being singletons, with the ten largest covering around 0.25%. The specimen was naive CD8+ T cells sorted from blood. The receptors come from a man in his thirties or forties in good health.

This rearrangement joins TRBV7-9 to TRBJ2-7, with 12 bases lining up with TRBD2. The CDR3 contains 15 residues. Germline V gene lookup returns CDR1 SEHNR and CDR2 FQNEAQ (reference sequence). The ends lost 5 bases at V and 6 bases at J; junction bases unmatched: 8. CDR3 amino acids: CASSPRTSGTFEQYF. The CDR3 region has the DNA TGTGCCAGCAGCCCCAGGACTAGCGGGACATTCGAGCAGTACTTC.

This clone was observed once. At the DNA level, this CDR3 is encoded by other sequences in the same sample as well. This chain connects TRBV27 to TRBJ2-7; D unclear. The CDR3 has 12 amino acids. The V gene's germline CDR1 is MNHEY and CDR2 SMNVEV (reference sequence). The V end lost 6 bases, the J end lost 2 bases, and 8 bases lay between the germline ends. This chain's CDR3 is CASSPSTYEQYF. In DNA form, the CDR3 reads TGTGCCAGCAGCCCCTCTACCTACGAGCAGTACTTC.

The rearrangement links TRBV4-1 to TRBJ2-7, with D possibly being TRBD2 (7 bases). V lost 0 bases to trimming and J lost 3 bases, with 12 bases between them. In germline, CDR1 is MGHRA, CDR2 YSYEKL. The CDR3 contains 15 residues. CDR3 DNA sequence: TGCGCCAGCAGCCAAGAGGGGGGGCGCTTCTACGAGCAGTACTTC. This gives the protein CASSQEGGRFYEQYF.

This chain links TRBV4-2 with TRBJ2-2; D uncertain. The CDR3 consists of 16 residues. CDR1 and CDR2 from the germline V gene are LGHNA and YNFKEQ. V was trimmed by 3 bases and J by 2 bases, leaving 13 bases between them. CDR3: CASSHLGTQNTGELFF. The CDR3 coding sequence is TGTGCCAGCAGCCATTTGGGTACCCAAAACACCGGGGAGCTGTTTTTT.

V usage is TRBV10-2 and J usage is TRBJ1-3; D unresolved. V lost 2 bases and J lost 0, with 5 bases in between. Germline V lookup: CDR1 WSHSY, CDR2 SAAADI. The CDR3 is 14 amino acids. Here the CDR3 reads CASSEEVSGNTIYF. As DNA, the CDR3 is TGCGCCAGCAGTGAGGAGGTCTCTGGAAACACCATATATTTT.

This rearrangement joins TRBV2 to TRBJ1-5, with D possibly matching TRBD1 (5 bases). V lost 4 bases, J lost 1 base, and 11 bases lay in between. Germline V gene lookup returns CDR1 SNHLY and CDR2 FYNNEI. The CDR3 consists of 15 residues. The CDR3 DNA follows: TGTGCCAGCAGTGCGGGGGTGGCGAGCAATCAGCCCCAGCATTTT. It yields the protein CASSAGVASNQPQHF.

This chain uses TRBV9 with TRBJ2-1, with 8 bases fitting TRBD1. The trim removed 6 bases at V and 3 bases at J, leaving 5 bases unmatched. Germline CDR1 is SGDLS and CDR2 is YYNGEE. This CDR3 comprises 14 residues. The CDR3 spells CASNPGGLYNEQFF. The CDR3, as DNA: TGTGCCAGCAACCCAGGGGGCCTCTACAATGAGCAGTTCTTC. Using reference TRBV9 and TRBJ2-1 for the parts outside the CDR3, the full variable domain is DSGVTQTPKHLITATGQRVTLRCSPRSGDLSVYWYQQSLDQGLQFLIQYYNGEERAKGNILERFSAQQFPDLHSELNLSSLELGDSALYFCASNPGGLYNEQFFGPGTRLTVL.

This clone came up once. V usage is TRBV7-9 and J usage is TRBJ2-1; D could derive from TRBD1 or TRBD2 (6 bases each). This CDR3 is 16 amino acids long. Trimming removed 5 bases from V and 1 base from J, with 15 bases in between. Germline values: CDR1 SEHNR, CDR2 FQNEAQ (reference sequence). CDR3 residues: CASSPAEGVSYNEQFF. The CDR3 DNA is TGTGCCAGCAGCCCCGCGGAGGGGGTGTCCTACAATGAGCAGTTCTTC.

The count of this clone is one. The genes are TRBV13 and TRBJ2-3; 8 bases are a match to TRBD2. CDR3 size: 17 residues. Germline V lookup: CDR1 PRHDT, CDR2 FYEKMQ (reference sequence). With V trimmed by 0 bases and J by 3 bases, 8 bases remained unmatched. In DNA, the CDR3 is TGTGCCAGCAGCTTAGGCCCGGCGGGAGGCGGGACAGATACGCAGTATTTT. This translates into CASSLGPAGGGTDTQYF.

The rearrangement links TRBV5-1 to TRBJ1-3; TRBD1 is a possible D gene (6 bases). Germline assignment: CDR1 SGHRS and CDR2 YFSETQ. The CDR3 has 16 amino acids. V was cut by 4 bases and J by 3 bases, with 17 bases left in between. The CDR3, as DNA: TGCGCCAGCAGCGCGAAGACAGGACTGGATGGAAACACCATATATTTT. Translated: CASSAKTGLDGNTIYF.

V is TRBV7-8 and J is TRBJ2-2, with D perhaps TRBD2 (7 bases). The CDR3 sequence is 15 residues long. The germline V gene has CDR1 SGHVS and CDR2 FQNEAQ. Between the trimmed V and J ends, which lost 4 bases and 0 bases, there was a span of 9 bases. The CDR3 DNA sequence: TGTGCCAGCAGCTCGCGGGGGCCGAACACCGGGGAGCTGTTTTTT. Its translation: CASSSRGPNTGELFF.